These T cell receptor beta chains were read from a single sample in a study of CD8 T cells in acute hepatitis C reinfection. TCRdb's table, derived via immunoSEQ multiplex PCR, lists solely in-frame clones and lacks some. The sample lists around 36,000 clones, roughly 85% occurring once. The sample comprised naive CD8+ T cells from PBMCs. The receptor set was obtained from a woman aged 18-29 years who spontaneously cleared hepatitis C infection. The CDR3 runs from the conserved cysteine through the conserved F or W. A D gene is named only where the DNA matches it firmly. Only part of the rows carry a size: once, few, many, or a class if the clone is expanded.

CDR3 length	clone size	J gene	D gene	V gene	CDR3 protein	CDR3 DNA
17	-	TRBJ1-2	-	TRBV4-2	CASSIEGGLGGAEGYTF	TGTGCCAGCAGCATAGAGGGAGGTTTGGGGGGCGCGGAAGGCTACACCTTC
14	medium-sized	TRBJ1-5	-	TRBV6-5	CATASEGIHQPQHF	TGTGCCACAGCATCGGAGGGAATTCATCAGCCCCAGCATTTT
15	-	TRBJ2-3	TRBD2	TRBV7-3	CASSHDREGTDTQYF	TGTGCCAGCAGCCACGACCGGGAGGGCACAGATACGCAGTATTTT
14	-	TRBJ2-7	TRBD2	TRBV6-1	CASRLAGFSYEQYF	TGTGCCAGCAGACTAGCGGGATTTTCCTACGAGCAGTACTTC
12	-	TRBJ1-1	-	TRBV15	CATSGVNTEAFF	TGTGCCACCAGCGGGGTGAACACTGAAGCTTTCTTT
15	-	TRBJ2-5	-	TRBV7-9	CASSSRGREKETQYF	TGTGCCAGCAGCTCAAGGGGACGGGAAAAAGAGACCCAGTACTTC
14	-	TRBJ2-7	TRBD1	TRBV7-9	CASSFRQGAAEQYF	TGTGCCAGCAGCTTCAGACAGGGGGCGGCCGAGCAGTACTTC
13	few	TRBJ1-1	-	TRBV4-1	CASSQAVNTEAFF	TGCGCCAGCAGCCAGGCCGTGAACACTGAAGCTTTCTTT
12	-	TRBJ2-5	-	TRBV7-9	CASSLGTETQYF	TGTGCCAGCAGCTTAGGCACCGAGACCCAGTACTTC
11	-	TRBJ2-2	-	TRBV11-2	CASSPPPELFF	TGTGCCAGCAGCCCCCCCCCGGAGCTGTTTTTT
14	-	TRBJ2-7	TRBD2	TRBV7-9	CASSLPGTSYEQYF	TGTGCCAGCAGCTTACCCGGGACTAGCTACGAGCAGTACTTC